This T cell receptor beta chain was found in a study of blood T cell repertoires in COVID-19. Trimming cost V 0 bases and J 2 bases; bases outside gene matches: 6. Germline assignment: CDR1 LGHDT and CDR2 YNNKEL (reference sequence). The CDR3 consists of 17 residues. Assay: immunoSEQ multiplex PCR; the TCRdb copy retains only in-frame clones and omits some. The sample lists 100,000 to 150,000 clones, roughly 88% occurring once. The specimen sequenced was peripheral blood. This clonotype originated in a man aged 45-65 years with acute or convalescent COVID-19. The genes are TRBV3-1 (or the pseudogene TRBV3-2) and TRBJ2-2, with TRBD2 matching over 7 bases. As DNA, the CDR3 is TGTGCCAGCAGCCAAGAGGGTGGGAGGGAAAACACCGGGGAGCTGTTTTTT. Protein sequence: CASSQEGGRENTGELFF.